Listed below are T cell receptor beta chains from one sample, sequenced in a study of sequential checkpoint blockade in melanoma. Data came from immunoSEQ multiplex PCR; TCRdb stores just in-frame clones and leaves some out. The sample lists more than 35,000 clones, about 88% occurring once. Specimen: CD8+ T cells sorted from blood (inferred from file names), collected from a patient given nivolumab and ipilimumab in sequence. These receptors were collected from a human donor with melanoma. CDR3s include the opening cysteine and the closing phenylalanine or tryptophan. Fields, in order: V gene, D gene, J gene, CDR3 length, clone size, CDR3 protein, CDR3 DNA. A D gene is named only where the DNA matches it firmly. Size tells how often a clone was seen (once, few, many) or the class of an expanded clone, and some rows leave it out.

>TRBV28|-|TRBJ2-5|14|-
CASSLVSGLETQYF
TGTGCCAGCAGTTTAGTCTCGGGTTTGGAGACCCAGTACTTC
>TRBV5-1|-|TRBJ1-1|15|-
CASSALAGSGVEAFF
TGCGCCAGCAGCGCACTCGCGGGGTCCGGGGTAGAAGCTTTCTTT
>TRBV19|-|TRBJ1-3|15|-
CASSIGSGAGNTIYF
TGTGCCAGTAGTATCGGTTCGGGAGCTGGAAACACCATATATTTT
>TRBV6-5|TRBD2|TRBJ2-7|14|-
CASSIRGRTYEQYF
TGTGCCAGCAGTATTCGCGGGAGAACCTACGAGCAGTACTTC
>TRBV4-3|TRBD2|TRBJ2-1|18|-
CASSQGGRAPTLYNEQFF
TGCGCCAGCAGCCAAGGGGGGAGGGCCCCAACCCTTTACAATGAGCAGTTCTTC
>TRBV11-2|-|TRBJ1-2|12|-
CASSLGSQGSTF
TGTGCCAGCAGCTTAGGTTCGCAGGGAAGCACCTTC
>TRBV27|TRBD1|TRBJ2-7|15|-
CASSWTGRSSYEQYF
TGTGCCAGCAGTTGGACAGGAAGGAGCTCCTACGAGCAGTACTTC
>TRBV7-9|TRBD2|TRBJ2-1|17|-
CASSLTWASGRNNEQFF
TGTGCCAGCAGCTTAACATGGGCTAGCGGGAGGAACAATGAGCAGTTCTTC
>TRBV28|-|TRBJ1-5|17|once
CASTASPRGKNNQPQHF
TGTGCCAGCACCGCAAGCCCCCGGGGGAAGAACAATCAGCCCCAGCATTTT
>TRBV29-1|-|TRBJ2-1|12|-
CSAPTGFDEQFF
TGCAGCGCTCCCACAGGGTTCGATGAGCAGTTCTTC
>TRBV6-5|-|TRBJ1-2|15|-
CASRRTAGLNYGHTF
TGTGCCAGCAGACGGACAGCAGGCCTTAACTATGGCCACACCTTC
>TRBV15|-|TRBJ1-4|16|-
CATSRDLLGDGEKLFF
TGTGCCACCAGCAGAGATCTATTAGGAGACGGCGAAAAACTGTTTTTT
>TRBV27|TRBD2|TRBJ2-5|14|-
CASNRLADQETQYF
TGTGCCAGCAACAGACTAGCGGACCAAGAGACCCAGTACTTC
>TRBV12-5|-|TRBJ1-2|13|-
CASGFNSYYGYTF
TGTGCTAGTGGTTTTAACTCCTACTATGGCTACACCTTC
>TRBV7-9|-|TRBJ2-5|12|-
CASSNPRETQYF
TGTGCCAGCAGCAACCCGAGGGAGACCCAGTACTTC
>TRBV19|-|TRBJ2-1|14|-
CASSTRSGQNEQFF
TGTGCCAGTAGTACCCGTTCAGGCCAAAATGAGCAGTTCTTC
>TRBV28|-|TRBJ2-1|16|-
CASSRPGEGPYNEQFF
TGTGCCAGCAGCCGCCCCGGAGAGGGTCCTTACAATGAGCAGTTCTTC
>TRBV6-6|-|TRBJ2-1|11|-
CASTKGQGLFF
TGTGCCAGCACCAAGGGGCAGGGTCTGTTCTTC
>TRBV9|TRBD2|TRBJ2-1|15|-
CASGGTSGSNNEQFF
TGTGCCAGCGGTGGGACTAGCGGGAGCAACAATGAGCAGTTCTTC
>TRBV7-9|-|TRBJ2-7|15|-
CASSQDRIAPYEQYF
TGTGCCAGCAGCCAAGACAGGATTGCTCCCTACGAGCAGTACTTC
>TRBV2|-|TRBJ2-2|13|-
CAIGRGVTGELFF
TGTGCCATAGGCAGGGGGGTAACCGGGGAGCTGTTTTTT
>TRBV5-4|-|TRBJ1-1|14|once
CASSHSPVSAEAFF
TGTGCCAGCAGTCACTCTCCGGTGAGCGCTGAAGCTTTCTTT
>TRBV6-4|-|TRBJ1-1|13|-
CASSEGKGVEAFF
TGTGCCAGCAGTGAAGGTAAAGGGGTTGAAGCTTTCTTT
>TRBV6-5|TRBD2|TRBJ2-5|13|-
CASSYGRVETQYF
TGTGCCAGCAGTTACGGGAGGGTTGAGACCCAGTACTTC
>TRBV7-2|TRBD2|TRBJ2-7|14|-
CASSLTAGGHEQYF
TGTGCCAGCAGCTTAACAGCGGGAGGGCACGAGCAGTACTTC
>TRBV4-2|TRBD1|TRBJ1-1|16|-
CASSPTGGMGRTEAFF
TGTGCCAGCAGCCCGACAGGGGGCATGGGTAGGACTGAAGCTTTCTTT
>TRBV4-1|-|TRBJ2-2|16|-
CASSQDPWSDTGELFF
TGCGCCAGCAGCCAAGACCCCTGGAGCGACACCGGGGAGCTGTTTTTT
>TRBV11-2|-|TRBJ2-5|12|-
CASSPLQETQYF
TGTGCCAGCAGCCCCCTTCAGGAGACCCAGTACTTC
>TRBV6-5|TRBD1|TRBJ2-7|15|-
CASSYSPGGSYEQYF
TGTGCCAGCAGTTACTCGCCAGGGGGCTCCTACGAGCAGTACTTC
>TRBV27|-|TRBJ2-2|18|-
CASSLEIPDTTNTGELFF
TGTGCCAGCAGTTTAGAAATTCCCGACACGACGAACACCGGGGAGCTGTTTTTT
>TRBV27|TRBD1|TRBJ1-6|14|-
CASRPGQGVSPLHF
TGTGCCAGCAGACCCGGACAGGGAGTGTCACCCCTCCACTTT
>TRBV29-1|-|TRBJ1-3|14|-
CSGMTGETGNTIYF
TGCAGCGGGATGACAGGAGAGACTGGAAACACCATATATTTT